The following is a TCR beta chain sequence with its context. Profiled with immunoSEQ multiplex PCR; TCRdb holds only in-frame clones, not every one. The repertoire includes tens of thousands of clones, roughly 70% of them detected once, and just over 2.5% sits in the top ten. This sample was included in a study of blood T cell repertoires in COVID-19. Germline V gene lookup returns CDR1 LGHDT and CDR2 YNNKEL (reference sequence). The length of the CDR3 is 14 residues. V trimming: 7 bases; J trimming: 1 base; junction bases outside the gene matches: 5. The chain joins TRBV3-1 (or the pseudogene TRBV3-2) to TRBJ2-3, with 7 bases lining up with TRBD2. This receptor was taken from a human donor with acute or convalescent COVID-19. The donor label of this sample is uncertain. The sequencing sample was made of peripheral blood. The CDR3 bases are TGTGCCAGCAACTACCGGGGGGGCACAGATACGCAGTATTTT. Residues: CASNYRGGTDTQYF.